The text below deals with one T cell receptor (beta chain). Germline CDR1 reads LNHNV; CDR2 reads YYDKDF (reference sequence). CDR3 length: 19 residues. Trimming removed 3 bases from V and 0 bases from J, with 20 bases in between. Method: immunoSEQ multiplex PCR; TCRdb's copy keeps in-frame clones and lacks some. The table lists roughly 140,000 clones, about nine tenths of them singletons. The sample belongs to a study of T cell responses to AZD1222 COVID-19 vaccine. The source is an adult who received the AZD1222 COVID-19 vaccine. Sample: peripheral blood, taken 28 days after the second AZD1222 dose. The rearrangement links TRBV15 to TRBJ1-4; D is possibly TRBD1 (5 bases). The CDR3 DNA is TGTGCCACCAGCAGGACGGCTGGGGCCCTGGGGGCAACTAATGAAAAACTGTTTTTT. Translation: CATSRTAGALGATNEKLFF.